This T cell receptor beta chain is drawn from a study of technical replicates of blood from a handful of donors. This CDR3 region has 15 residues. V was clipped by 0 bases and J by 0 bases, with 9 bases between them. Germline CDR1 and CDR2: SGHKS and YYEKEE (reference sequence). Data came from immunoSEQ multiplex PCR; TCRdb stores just in-frame clones and leaves some out. Altogether about 81,000 clones are present, 96% being singletons, with the ten largest covering around 0.2%. The clonotype comes from a human donor in good health. What was sequenced was T cells isolated from PBMCs. The chain employs TRBV5-5 and TRBJ1-2; D is ambiguous. CDR3 sequence (DNA): TGTGCCAGCAGCTTGGTAGAGCATACTAACTATGGCTACACCTTC. Amino acids: CASSLVEHTNYGYTF.